This TCR beta chain was recorded in a study of T cell changes during pregnancy in multiple sclerosis. The data were produced by immunoSEQ multiplex PCR, yet TCRdb's version contains in-frame clones alone and is incomplete. Altogether 49,000 or so clones are present, almost 95% being singletons, with the ten largest covering 0.37%. V lost 3 bases and J lost 3, with 8 bases in between. The CDR3 runs to 13 residues. CDR1 and CDR2 from the germline V gene are LGHNA and YSLEER. The sample was CD4+ T cells from peripheral blood mononuclear cells, taken in the second trimester of pregnancy. The chain carries TRBV4-3 and TRBJ1-1, with D unresolved. The sequence derives from a female donor in good health, enrolled as a control in a pregnancy study. CDR3 coding DNA: TGCGCCAGCAGCCAGTCTTATTACACTGAAGCTTTCTTT. The encoded protein is CASSQSYYTEAFF.